A single sample is the source of the 9 T cell receptor beta chains below, sequenced in a study of shared clonotypes between healthy human individuals. Generated by immunoSEQ multiplex PCR, the TCRdb table keeps only in-frame clones and is missing some. This sample carries fewer than 2.5 million clones, roughly 93% of them seen once, and the ten largest clones take about 0.38%. The sample was naive CD4+ T cells from PBMCs. Described subset: CD45RA+ positively selected. The source of these receptors is a young man in good health. Some clones in this sample may be carry-over from other donors' samples.

The chain carries TRBV10-3 and TRBJ2-7, with 8 bases matching TRBD1. J lost 2 bases, V lost 10 bases, and 10 bases had no gene match. The CDR3 runs 14 residues. Per germline, CDR1 ENHRY and CDR2 SYGVKD. CDR3 loop: CATKIRTGPYEQYF. CDR3 nucleotides: TGTGCCACAAAAATAAGGACAGGGCCCTACGAGCAGTACTTC.

The chain combines TRBV2 with TRBJ2-5; 8 bases fit TRBD2. Trimming took 6 bases from V and 4 from J; bases not matched to a gene: 7. The V gene's germline CDR1 is SNHLY and CDR2 FYNNEI. CDR3 length equals 14 residues. For the CDR3, the DNA is TGTGCCAGCAGGGCCTTGCGGGAGGCAGAGACCCAGTACTTC. It specifies CASRALREAETQYF.

The V gene is TRBV28, the J gene TRBJ2-1; D is uncertain. V was pared by 2 bases and J by 8 bases, with 4 bases between. Germline assignment: CDR1 MDHEN and CDR2 SYDVKM. The length of the CDR3 is 11 residues. The CDR3, as DNA: TGTGCCAGCAGTTTAGACTATGAGCAGTTCTTC. This encodes CASSLDYEQFF.

The J gene is TRBJ2-7, the V gene TRBV27; D is unclear. Trimming cost V 8 bases and J 3 bases, with 20 bases left between them. The germline CDR1 and CDR2 sequences are MNHEY and SMNVEV (reference sequence). The CDR3 sequence is 15 residues long. Here the CDR3 DNA reads TGTGCCAGCGCCGAGTTGGGCCCTGGGGTCTACGAGCAGTACTTC. Translating it yields CASAELGPGVYEQYF.

The chain joins TRBV5-1 to TRBJ1-2; D is unclear. The germline V gene encodes CDR1 SGHRS and CDR2 YFSETQ. The CDR3 covers 13 residues. V was cut by 1 base and J by 4 bases, with 8 bases left in between. For the CDR3, the DNA is TGCGCCAGCAGCTTGTTGGTATCCTATGGCTACACCTTC. Protein: CASSLLVSYGYTF.

The chain is built from TRBV5-1 and TRBJ2-7; D is perhaps TRBD2 (5 bases). CDR3 length: 17 residues. Germline-derived CDR1 and CDR2 are SGHRS and YFSETQ. Trimming stripped 4 bases from V and 1 base from J, with 21 bases between. The chain's CDR3 is CASSTIPGRELSYEQYF. As DNA, the CDR3 is TGCGCCAGCAGCACGATCCCTGGACGGGAATTATCCTACGAGCAGTACTTC. Drawing the rest from reference TRBV5-1 and TRBJ2-7, the complete variable domain is KAGVTQTPRYLIKTRGQQVTLSCSPISGHRSVSWYQQTPGQGLQFLFEYFSETQRNKGNFPGRFSGRQFSNSRSEMNVSTLELGDSALYLCASSTIPGRELSYEQYFGPGTRLTVT.

This chain uses TRBV2 with TRBJ1-5; no definite D call. CDR1 is SNHLY and CDR2 is FYNNEI in the germline V gene. The CDR3 loop spans 14 amino acids. Trimming stripped 1 base from V and 10 bases from J, with 14 bases between. CDR3 region: CASSEGNHGRPQHF. The CDR3 bases are TGTGCCAGCAGTGAAGGGAACCATGGTCGCCCCCAGCATTTT.

J is TRBJ1-1 and V is TRBV29-1; 8 nucleotides match TRBD1. With 6 bases clipped from V and 0 bases from J, the junction kept 9 bases outside the gene matches. CDR3 length: 15 amino acids. From germline, CDR1 is SQVTM and CDR2 ANQGSEA. CDR3 DNA: TGCAGCGTAATCCCGACAGGGGTCATGAACACTGAAGCTTTCTTT. Protein product: CSVIPTGVMNTEAFF.

The genes are TRBV7-9 and TRBJ2-3, with TRBD2 matching over 10 bases. In germline, CDR1 is SEHNR, CDR2 FQNEAQ (reference sequence). This CDR3 is built from 16 residues. Unmatched junction bases numbered 7, after V lost 3 bases and J lost 4 bases. The CDR3 reads CASSFSTSGTSDTQYF. DNA of the CDR3: TGTGCCAGCAGCTTTAGTACTAGCGGGACCTCAGATACGCAGTATTTT.